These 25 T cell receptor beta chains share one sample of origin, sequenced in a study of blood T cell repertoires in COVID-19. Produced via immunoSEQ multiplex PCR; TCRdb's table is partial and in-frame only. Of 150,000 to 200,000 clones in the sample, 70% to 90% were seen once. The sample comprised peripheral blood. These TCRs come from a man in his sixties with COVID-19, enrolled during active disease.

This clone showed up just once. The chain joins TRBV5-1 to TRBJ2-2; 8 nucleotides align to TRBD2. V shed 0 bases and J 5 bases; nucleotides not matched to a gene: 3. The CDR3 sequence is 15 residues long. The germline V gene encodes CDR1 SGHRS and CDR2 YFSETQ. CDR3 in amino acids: CASSLEAGETGELFF. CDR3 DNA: TGCGCCAGCAGCTTGGAAGCGGGAGAAACCGGGGAGCTGTTTTTT. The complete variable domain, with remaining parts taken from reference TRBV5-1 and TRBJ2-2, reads KAGVTQTPRYLIKTRGQQVTLSCSPISGHRSVSWYQQTPGQGLQFLFEYFSETQRNKGNFPGRFSGRQFSNSRSEMNVSTLELGDSALYLCASSLEAGETGELFFGEGSRLTVL.

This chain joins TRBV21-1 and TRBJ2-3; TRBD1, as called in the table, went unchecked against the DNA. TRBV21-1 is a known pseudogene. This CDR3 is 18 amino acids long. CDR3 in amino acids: CASSKVARDRARADTQYF. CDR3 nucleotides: TGTGCCAGCAGCAAAGTGGCTAGGGACAGGGCCAGGGCAGATACGCAGTATTTT.

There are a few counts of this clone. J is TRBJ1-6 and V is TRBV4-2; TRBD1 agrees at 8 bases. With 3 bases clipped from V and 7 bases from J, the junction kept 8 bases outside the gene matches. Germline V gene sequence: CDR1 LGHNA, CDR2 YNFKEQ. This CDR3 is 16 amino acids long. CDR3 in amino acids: CASSQGTGWFNSPLHF. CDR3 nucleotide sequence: TGTGCCAGCAGCCAGGGGACAGGATGGTTCAATTCACCCCTCCACTTT.

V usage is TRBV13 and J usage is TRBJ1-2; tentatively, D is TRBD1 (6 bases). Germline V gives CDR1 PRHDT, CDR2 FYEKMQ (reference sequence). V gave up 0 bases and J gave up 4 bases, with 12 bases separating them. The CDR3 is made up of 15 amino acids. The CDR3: CASSLGSKGGYGYTF. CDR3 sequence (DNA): TGTGCCAGCAGCTTAGGCAGTAAAGGGGGCTATGGCTACACCTTC.

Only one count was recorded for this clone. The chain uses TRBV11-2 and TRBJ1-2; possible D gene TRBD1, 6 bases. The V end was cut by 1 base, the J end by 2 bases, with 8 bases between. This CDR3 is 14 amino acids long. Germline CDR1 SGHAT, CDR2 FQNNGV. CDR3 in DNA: TGTGCCAGCAGCTTAGGGACAGCAAACTATGGCTACACCTTC. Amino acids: CASSLGTANYGYTF.

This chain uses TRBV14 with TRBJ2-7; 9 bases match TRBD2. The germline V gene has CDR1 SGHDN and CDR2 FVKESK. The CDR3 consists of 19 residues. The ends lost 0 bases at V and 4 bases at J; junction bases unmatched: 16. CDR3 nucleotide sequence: TGTGCCAGCAGCCAAGACGCAGCGGGAGGATGGCCCGTCTCTTACGAGCAGTACTTC. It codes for CASSQDAAGGWPVSYEQYF.

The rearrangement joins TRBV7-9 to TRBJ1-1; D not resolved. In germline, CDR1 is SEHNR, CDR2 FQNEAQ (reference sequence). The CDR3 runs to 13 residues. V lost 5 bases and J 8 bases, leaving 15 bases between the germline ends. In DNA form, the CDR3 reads TGTGCCAGCAGCCTGCCCTCAGCGGGCGAAGCTTTCTTT. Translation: CASSLPSAGEAFF.

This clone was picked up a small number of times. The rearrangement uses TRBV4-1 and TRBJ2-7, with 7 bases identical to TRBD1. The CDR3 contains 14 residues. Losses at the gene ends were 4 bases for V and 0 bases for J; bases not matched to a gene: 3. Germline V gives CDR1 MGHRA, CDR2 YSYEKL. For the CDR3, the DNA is TGCGCCAGCAGCCTAGACAGGGACTCCTACGAGCAGTACTTC. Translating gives CASSLDRDSYEQYF.

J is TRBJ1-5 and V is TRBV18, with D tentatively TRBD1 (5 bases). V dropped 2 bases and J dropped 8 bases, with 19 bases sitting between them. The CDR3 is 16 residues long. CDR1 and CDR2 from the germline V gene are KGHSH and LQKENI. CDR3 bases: TGTGCCAGCTCACCAAAGCGGGGGACCTTCATGGAGCCCCAGCATTTT. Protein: CASSPKRGTFMEPQHF.

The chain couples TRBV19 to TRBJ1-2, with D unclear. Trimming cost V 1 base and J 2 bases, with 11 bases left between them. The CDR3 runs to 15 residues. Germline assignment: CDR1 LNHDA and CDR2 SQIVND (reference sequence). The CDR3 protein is CASSIGGIDNYGYTF. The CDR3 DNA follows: TGTGCCAGTAGTATAGGAGGGATAGACAACTATGGCTACACCTTC.

CDR3 loop: CASTLGQGNYGYTF. The CDR3 coding sequence is TGTGCCAGCACCCTTGGACAGGGGAACTATGGCTACACCTTC. The J gene is TRBJ1-2, the V gene TRBV28; 9 nucleotides match TRBD1. The CDR3 runs to 14 residues. Trimming cost V 7 bases and J 2 bases; bases outside gene matches: 5. Germline-derived CDR1 and CDR2 are MDHEN and SYDVKM.

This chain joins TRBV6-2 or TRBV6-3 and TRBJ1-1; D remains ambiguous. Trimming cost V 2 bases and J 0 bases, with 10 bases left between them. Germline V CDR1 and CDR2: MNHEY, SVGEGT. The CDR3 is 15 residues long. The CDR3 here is CASSYHKQMNTEAFF. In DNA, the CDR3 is TGTGCCAGCAGTTACCACAAACAGATGAACACTGAAGCTTTCTTT.

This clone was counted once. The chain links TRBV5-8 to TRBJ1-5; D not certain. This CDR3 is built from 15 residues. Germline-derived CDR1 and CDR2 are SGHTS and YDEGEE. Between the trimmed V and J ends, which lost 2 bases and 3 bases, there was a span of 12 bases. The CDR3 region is CASSFFPHTNQPQHF. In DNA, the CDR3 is TGTGCCAGCAGCTTTTTCCCCCACACCAATCAGCCCCAGCATTTT.

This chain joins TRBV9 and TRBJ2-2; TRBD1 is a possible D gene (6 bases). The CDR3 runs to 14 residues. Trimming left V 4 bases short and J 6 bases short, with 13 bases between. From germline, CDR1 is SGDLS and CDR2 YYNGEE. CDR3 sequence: CASSPQDRPGELFF. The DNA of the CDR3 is TGTGCCAGCAGCCCTCAGGACAGACCCGGGGAGCTGTTTTTT.

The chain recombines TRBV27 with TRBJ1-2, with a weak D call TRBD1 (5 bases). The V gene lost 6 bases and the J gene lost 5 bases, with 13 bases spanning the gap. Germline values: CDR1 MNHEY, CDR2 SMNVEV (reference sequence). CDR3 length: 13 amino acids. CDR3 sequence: CASRGLGGYGYTF. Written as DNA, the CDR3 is TGTGCCAGCAGGGGGCTGGGAGGATATGGCTACACCTTC.

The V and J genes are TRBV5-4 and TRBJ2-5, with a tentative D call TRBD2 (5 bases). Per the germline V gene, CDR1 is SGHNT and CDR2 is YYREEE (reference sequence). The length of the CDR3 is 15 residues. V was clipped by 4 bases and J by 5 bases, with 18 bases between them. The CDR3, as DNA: TGTGCCAGCAGCCGAAGGGAGCCAAGTGGGGAGACCCAGTACTTC. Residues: CASSRREPSGETQYF.

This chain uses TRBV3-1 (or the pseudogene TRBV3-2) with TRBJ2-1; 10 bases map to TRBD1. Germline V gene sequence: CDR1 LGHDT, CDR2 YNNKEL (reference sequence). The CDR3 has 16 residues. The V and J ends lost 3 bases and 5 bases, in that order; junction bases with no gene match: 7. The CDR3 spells CASSHTPGQGNNEQFF. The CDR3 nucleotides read TGTGCCAGCAGCCACACACCGGGACAGGGGAACAATGAGCAGTTCTTC.

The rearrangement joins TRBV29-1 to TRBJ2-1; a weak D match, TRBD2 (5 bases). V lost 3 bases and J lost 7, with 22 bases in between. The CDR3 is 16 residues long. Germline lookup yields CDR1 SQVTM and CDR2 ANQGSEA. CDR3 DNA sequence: TGCAGCGTTGATCTCCCAGGTGACGGGGTGCCGAATGAGCAGTTCTTC. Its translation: CSVDLPGDGVPNEQFF.

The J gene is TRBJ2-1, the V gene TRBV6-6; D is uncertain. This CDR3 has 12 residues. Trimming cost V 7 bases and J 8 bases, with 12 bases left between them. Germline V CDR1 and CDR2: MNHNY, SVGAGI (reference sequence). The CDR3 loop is CASTVSAYEQFF. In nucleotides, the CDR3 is TGTGCCAGCACTGTATCAGCGTATGAGCAGTTCTTC.

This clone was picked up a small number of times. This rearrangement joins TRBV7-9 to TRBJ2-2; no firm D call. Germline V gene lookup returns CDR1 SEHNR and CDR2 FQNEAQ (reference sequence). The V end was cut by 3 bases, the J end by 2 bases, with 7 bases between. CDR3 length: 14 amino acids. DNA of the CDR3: TGTGCCAGCAGCTTTGACATCAACACCGGGGAGCTGTTTTTT. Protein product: CASSFDINTGELFF.

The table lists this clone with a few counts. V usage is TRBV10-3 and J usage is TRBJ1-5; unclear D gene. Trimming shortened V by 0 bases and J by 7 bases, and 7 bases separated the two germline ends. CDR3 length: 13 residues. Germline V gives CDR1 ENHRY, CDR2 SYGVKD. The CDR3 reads CAISESAGQPQHF. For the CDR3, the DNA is TGTGCCATCAGTGAGTCGGCAGGCCAGCCCCAGCATTTT.

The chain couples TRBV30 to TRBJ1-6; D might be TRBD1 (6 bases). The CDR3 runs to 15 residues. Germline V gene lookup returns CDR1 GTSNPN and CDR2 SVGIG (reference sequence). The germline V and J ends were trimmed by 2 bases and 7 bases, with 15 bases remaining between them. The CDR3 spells CAWSPLGGRNSPLHF. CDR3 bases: TGTGCCTGGAGTCCGCTCGGGGGGCGAAATTCACCCCTCCACTTT.

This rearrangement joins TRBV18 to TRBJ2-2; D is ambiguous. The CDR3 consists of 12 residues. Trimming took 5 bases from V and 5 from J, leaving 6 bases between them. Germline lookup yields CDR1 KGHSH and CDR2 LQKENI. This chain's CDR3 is CASSDKTGELFF. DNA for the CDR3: TGTGCCAGCTCAGACAAAACCGGGGAGCTGTTTTTT. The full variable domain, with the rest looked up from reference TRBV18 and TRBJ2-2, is NAGVMQNPRHLVRRRGQEARLRCSPMKGHSHVYWYRQLPEEGLKFMVYLQKENIIDESGMPKERFSAEFPKEGPSILRIQQVVRGDSAAYFCASSDKTGELFFGEGSRLTVL.

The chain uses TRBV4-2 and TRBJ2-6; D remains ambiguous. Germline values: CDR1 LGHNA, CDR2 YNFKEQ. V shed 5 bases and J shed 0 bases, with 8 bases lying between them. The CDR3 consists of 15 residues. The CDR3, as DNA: TGTGCCAGCAGCGTAGAGTACTCTGGGGCCAACGTCCTGACTTTC. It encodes CASSVEYSGANVLTF.

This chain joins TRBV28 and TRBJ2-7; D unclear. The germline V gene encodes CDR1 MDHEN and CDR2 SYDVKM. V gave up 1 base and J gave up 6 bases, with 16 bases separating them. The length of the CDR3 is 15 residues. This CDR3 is CASSLFSQSSGEQYF. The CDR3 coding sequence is TGTGCCAGCAGTTTATTTTCCCAGTCTTCTGGCGAGCAGTACTTC.